This T cell receptor (beta chain) comes out of a study of blood T cell repertoires in COVID-19. Study-wide background: The samples span acute and convalescent COVID-19 from the United States, Italy and Spain. PBMCs, B-cell-depleted T cells, or T cells provided the cDNA or gDNA that made up the material.

In the authors' workflow: It was from reference gene primer amplification that nucleated cell counts were estimated. Profiling relied on immunoSEQ multiplex PCR, and the TCRdb table lists in-frame clones only, not all of them. The V and J calls and clone size are taken from that table; D and trimming were inferred from the DNA. The table includes tens of thousands of clones, approximately 90% detected once. Per germline, CDR1 MNHEY and CDR2 SVGEGT. Trimming removed 5 bases at V and 4 bases at J, with 6 bases between. The CDR3 covers 12 residues. This clone appeared a single time. Sample: peripheral blood. The TCR comes from a human donor in a cohort sampled during active COVID-19. J is TRBJ1-5 and V is TRBV6-2 or TRBV6-3, with D unresolved. The CDR3 nucleotides are TGTGCCAGCAGTCCGAGAAATCAGCCCCAGCATTTT. Its translation is CASSPRNQPQHF.